Following are 11 T cell receptor beta chains from one sample sequenced in a study of cytomegalovirus exposure and HLA in healthy donors. PCR used 60 Vbeta primers and 13 Jbeta primers. Libraries were prepared by immunoSEQ multiplex PCR; TCRdb keeps only in-frame clonotypes and omits some of them. The sample has 170,000 or so clones; about 81% are singletons. Sequencing was carried out using PBMCs. Every receptor here comes from a woman aged 30 to 39 in good health and CMV-seronegative.

The chain joins TRBV27 to TRBJ2-5; D is possibly TRBD1 (5 bases). Germline V CDR1 and CDR2: MNHEY, SMNVEV (reference sequence). This CDR3 region has 15 residues. Trimming pared 2 bases from V and 5 bases from J, leaving 15 bases between. CDR3 protein: CASSLQGAYWETQYF. Here the CDR3 DNA reads TGTGCCAGCAGTTTACAGGGTGCCTATTGGGAGACCCAGTACTTC.

This clone has only a few counts. The gene calls are TRBV5-6 and TRBJ2-7, with 8 bases matching TRBD2. CDR1 is SGHDT, CDR2 YYEEEE, per germline. The CDR3 spans 16 residues. Germline trimming cut 0 bases from V and 2 bases from J; bases unmatched to any gene: 7. CDR3 nucleotides: TGTGCCAGCAGCTTGGCCGGGGTGGGACTAGCCTACGAGCAGTACTTC. It encodes CASSLAGVGLAYEQYF.

The chain employs TRBV6-5 and TRBJ1-2; 11 positions match TRBD1. Germline V gene data show CDR1 as MNHEY and CDR2 as SVGAGI. V shed 0 bases, J shed 3 bases, and the junction held 3 bases outside the gene matches. There are 16 residues in the CDR3. The CDR3 here is CASSYSRDRGDYGYTF. CDR3 in DNA: TGTGCCAGCAGTTACTCGAGGGACAGGGGGGACTATGGCTACACCTTC.

The J gene is TRBJ1-2, the V gene TRBV29-1, with no clear D. Trimming cost V 3 bases and J 2 bases, with 4 bases left between them. The germline V gene has CDR1 SQVTM and CDR2 ANQGSEA. The length of the CDR3 is 11 residues. CDR3 amino acids: CSVEENYGYTF. In DNA form, the CDR3 reads TGCAGCGTTGAGGAGAACTATGGCTACACCTTC.

The gene calls are TRBV27 and TRBJ2-2, with 8 bases identical to TRBD1. V was pared by 0 bases and J by 9 bases, with 6 bases of the junction left unmatched. The CDR3 loop spans 15 amino acids. Germline V gene sequence: CDR1 MNHEY, CDR2 SMNVEV (reference sequence). In nucleotides, the CDR3 is TGTGCCAGCAGTTTATCGGCCAGGACAGGGTGGGAGCTGTTTTTT. Protein sequence: CASSLSARTGWELFF.

V and J are TRBV7-2 and TRBJ1-1; maybe TRBD1 (5 bases). The CDR3 is made up of 18 amino acids. V was trimmed by 4 bases and J by 4 bases, leaving 25 bases between them. Germline V gene data show CDR1 as SGHTA and CDR2 as FQGNSA. CDR3 sequence reads: CASSSAWPRDGSGTEAFF. As DNA, the CDR3 is TGTGCCAGCAGCTCCGCCTGGCCCAGGGATGGTTCGGGCACTGAAGCTTTCTTT. Full variable domain (outside the CDR3, taken from reference TRBV7-2 and TRBJ1-1): GAGVSQSPSNKVTEKGKDVELRCDPISGHTALYWYRQSLGQGLEFLIYFQGNSAPDKSGLPSDRFSAERTGGSVSTLTIQRTQQEDSAVYLCASSSAWPRDGSGTEAFFGQGTRLTVV.

The chain couples TRBV7-9 to TRBJ1-1; a possible D gene is TRBD1 (6 bases). Germline V gene sequence: CDR1 SEHNR, CDR2 FQNEAQ (reference sequence). V lost 1 base, J lost 3 bases, and 15 bases lay in between. This CDR3 contains 16 residues. CDR3 nucleotide sequence: TGTGCCAGCAGCTTAGGACAGGCGGGGGCGGACACTGAAGCTTTCTTT. Translated, it gives CASSLGQAGADTEAFF.

V and J are TRBV9 and TRBJ2-7, with 9 bases identical to TRBD1. Looked up from germline, CDR1 is SGDLS and CDR2 is YYNGEE. After removal of 4 bases from V and 7 bases from J, the junction contained 12 bases not matched to a gene. The CDR3 runs to 15 residues. The CDR3 region is CASSPRDREGEEQYF. The CDR3 coding sequence is TGTGCCAGCAGCCCGAGGGACAGGGAAGGCGAGGAGCAGTACTTC.

J is TRBJ1-2 and V is TRBV5-1, with TRBD1 matching over 8 bases. Germline CDR1 is SGHRS and CDR2 is YFSETQ. Trimming took 4 bases from V and 8 from J; bases not matched to a gene: 10. CDR3 length equals 14 residues. As DNA, the CDR3 is TGCGCCAGCAGCGCCTGGACAGGGTCGGAAGGCTACACCTTC. It encodes CASSAWTGSEGYTF.

The chain has TRBV7-2 and TRBJ2-7; D perhaps matches TRBD2 (6 bases). The CDR3 loop spans 12 amino acids. Trimming left V 3 bases short and J 4 bases short, with 7 bases between. CDR1 SGHTA and CDR2 FQGNSA come from the germline V gene. This CDR3 reads CASSFGRYEQYF. For the CDR3, the DNA is TGTGCCAGCAGCTTTGGGAGGTACGAGCAGTACTTC.

Here the CDR3 DNA reads TGTGCCAGCAGCACACGGACAGCCAATTCACCCCTCCACTTT. It is translated as CASSTRTANSPLHF. This chain uses TRBV9 with TRBJ1-6, with TRBD1 as a possible D gene (6 bases). The CDR3 sequence is 14 residues long. Germline loops: CDR1 SGDLS, CDR2 YYNGEE. Trimming pared 4 bases from V and 7 bases from J, leaving 12 bases between.